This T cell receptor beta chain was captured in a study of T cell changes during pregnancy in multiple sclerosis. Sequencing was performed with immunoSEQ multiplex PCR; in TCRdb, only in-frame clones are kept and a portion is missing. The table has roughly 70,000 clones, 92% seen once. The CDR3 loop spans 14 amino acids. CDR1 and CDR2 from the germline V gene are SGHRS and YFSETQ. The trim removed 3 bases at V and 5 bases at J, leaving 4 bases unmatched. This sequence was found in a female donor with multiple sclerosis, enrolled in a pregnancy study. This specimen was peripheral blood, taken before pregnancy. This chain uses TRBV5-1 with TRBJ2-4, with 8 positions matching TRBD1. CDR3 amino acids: CASSYRQGQNIQYF. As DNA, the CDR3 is TGCGCCAGCAGCTATAGACAGGGGCAAAACATTCAGTACTTC.